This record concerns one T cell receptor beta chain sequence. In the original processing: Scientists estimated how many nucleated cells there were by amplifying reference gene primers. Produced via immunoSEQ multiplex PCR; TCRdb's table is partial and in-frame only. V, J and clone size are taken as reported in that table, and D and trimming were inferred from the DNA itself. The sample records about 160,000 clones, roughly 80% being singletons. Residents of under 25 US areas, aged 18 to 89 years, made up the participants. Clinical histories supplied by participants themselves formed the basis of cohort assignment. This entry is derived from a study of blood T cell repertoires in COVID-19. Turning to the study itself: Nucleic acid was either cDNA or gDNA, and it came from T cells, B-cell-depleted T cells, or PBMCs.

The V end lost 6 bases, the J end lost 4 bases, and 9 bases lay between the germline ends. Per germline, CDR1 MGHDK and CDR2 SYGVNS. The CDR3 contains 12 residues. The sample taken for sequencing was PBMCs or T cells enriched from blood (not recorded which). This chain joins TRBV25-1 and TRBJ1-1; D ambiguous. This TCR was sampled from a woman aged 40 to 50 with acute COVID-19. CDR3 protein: CASSREGTEAFF. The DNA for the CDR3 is TGTGCCAGCAGCCGGGAGGGCACTGAAGCTTTCTTT. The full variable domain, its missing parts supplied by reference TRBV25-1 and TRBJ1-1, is EADIYQTPRYLVIGTGKKITLECSQTMGHDKMYWYQQDPGMELHLIHYSYGVNSTEKGDLSSESTVSRIRTEHFPLTLESARPSHTSQYLCASSREGTEAFFGQGTRLTVV.